This entry lists 32 T cell receptor beta chains sequenced from one sample in a study of blood T cells in healthy people across ages. Alongside a J-beta primer mix, a sample-barcoded 5' primer served in a second PCR lasting roughly 6 to 11 cycles. Via MiXCR, TCRdb re-called the 5' RACE reads, giving one row per CDR3 protein. The data show roughly 680,000 distinct CDR3 sequences, with roughly half seen just once and less than 15% held by the top ten. Sequencing used blood. The receptors here all came from a woman aged 80 or over in good health.

The chain has TRBV29-1 and TRBJ1-5; a weak D match, TRBD1 (6 bases). Germline V gene data show CDR1 as SQVTM and CDR2 as ANQGSEA. Trimming shortened V by 5 bases and J by 4 bases, and 15 bases separated the two germline ends. CDR3 length equals 14 residues. The CDR3 nucleotides read TGCAGCGTTCAATTCGGGACACCGAATCAGCCCCAGCATTTT. Its protein product is CSVQFGTPNQPQHF.

This clonotype was detected ten times or more. V is TRBV27 and J is TRBJ1-4; unclear D gene. Deletions cut 4 bases from V and 0 bases from J, with 12 bases between. This CDR3 has 16 residues. Germline loops: CDR1 MNHEY, CDR2 SMNVEV (reference sequence). The CDR3 DNA reads as TGTGCCAGCAGTTCCGGCGTTGGTGCAACTAATGAAAAACTGTTTTTT. This sequence encodes CASSSGVGATNEKLFF.

The chain is built from TRBV6-6 and TRBJ1-1; possible D gene TRBD1, 6 bases. Germline V gives CDR1 MNHNY, CDR2 SVGAGI (reference sequence). Deletions cut 2 bases from V and 1 base from J, with 17 bases between. There are 17 residues in the CDR3. The CDR3 DNA is TGTGCCAGCAGTTACCTGAACAGGGTGACAAAGAACACTGAAGCTTTCTTT. Translating it yields CASSYLNRVTKNTEAFF.

V is TRBV7-3 and J is TRBJ2-2, with 14 bases that match TRBD2. The J segment lost 5 bases and the V segment lost 5 bases, leaving 4 bases of the junction unmatched. Germline assignment: CDR1 SGHTA and CDR2 FQGTGA. CDR3 length equals 16 residues. The CDR3 DNA follows: TGTGCCAGCAGCGGTGGGACTAGCGGGAGAACCGGGGAGCTGTTTTTT. It translates to CASSGGTSGRTGELFF.

This clonotype has a handful of counts. The chain carries TRBV29-1 and TRBJ2-1, with D unresolved. CDR1 is SQVTM and CDR2 is ANQGSEA in the germline V gene. CDR3 length equals 12 residues. Trimming took off 4 bases at V and 6 bases at J, with 10 bases between the two ends. CDR3 sequence: CSVVRAGNEQFF. As DNA, the CDR3 is TGCAGCGTTGTCCGGGCCGGCAATGAGCAGTTCTTC.

The V gene is TRBV20-1, the J gene TRBJ2-5; 9 bases line up with TRBD1. The J call may be in error: the DNA end matches TRBJ2-7 better. This CDR3 has 15 residues. Germline V gives CDR1 DFQATT, CDR2 SNEGSKA (reference sequence). CDR3 in DNA: TGCAGTGCTAGAGACCAGGACAGGGGCTGGGACGAGCAGTACTTC. Protein: CSARDQDRGWDEQYF.

This clonotype was found once. The gene calls are TRBV9 and TRBJ2-1, with D uncertain. The CDR3 has 14 amino acids. The germline gives CDR1 SGDLS, CDR2 YYNGEE. Between the trimmed V and J ends, which lost 7 bases and 2 bases, there was a span of 13 bases. The DNA of the CDR3 is TGTGCCAGCGCCCTGGAGTCAGCCTACAATGAGCAGTTCTTC. It is translated as CASALESAYNEQFF.

This clonotype was detected many times. The chain combines TRBV7-9 with TRBJ2-7, with 12 bases lining up with TRBD2. Trimming at V came to 4 bases and at J to 4 bases, leaving 5 bases not matched to a gene. The CDR3 runs 15 residues. The V gene's germline CDR1 is SEHNR and CDR2 FQNEAQ (reference sequence). The CDR3: CASSSLAGGPYEQYF. CDR3 nucleotides: TGTGCCAGCAGCTCCCTAGCGGGAGGGCCTTACGAGCAGTACTTC.

This clonotype was picked up a small number of times. The chain links TRBV6-2 or TRBV6-3 to TRBJ1-5; the match to TRBD1 covers 8 bases. The CDR3 sequence is 17 residues long. The V gene end was trimmed by 8 bases and the J gene end by 7 bases; junction bases not matched to a gene: 19. Germline assignment: CDR1 MNHEY and CDR2 SVGEGT. The DNA of the CDR3 is TGTGCCAGCGGTTCCTCAGGGGGCTTCGTACTGGGACAGCCCCAGCATTTT. It yields the protein CASGSSGGFVLGQPQHF.

V gene TRBV6-5 combines with J gene TRBJ1-1; D may be TRBD1 (5 bases). CDR1 and CDR2 from the germline V gene are MNHEY and SVGAGI. This CDR3 has 13 residues. V lost 4 bases, J lost 4 bases, and 10 bases lay in between. For the CDR3, the DNA is TGTGCCAGCAGTTGGGGCGGTAGCACTGAAGCTTTCTTT. It specifies CASSWGGSTEAFF.

The J gene is TRBJ2-7, the V gene TRBV6-5; TRBD2 aligns across 10 bases. The CDR3 loop spans 14 amino acids. Germline values: CDR1 MNHEY, CDR2 SVGAGI. The ends lost 7 bases at V and 3 bases at J; junction bases unmatched: 6. The CDR3 protein is CASNPSGGVYEQYF. Here the CDR3 DNA reads TGTGCCAGCAATCCCAGCGGGGGGGTCTACGAGCAGTACTTC.

This rearrangement joins TRBV29-1 to TRBJ2-4, with a tentative D call TRBD2 (6 bases). CDR1 is SQVTM, CDR2 ANQGSEA, per germline. This CDR3 is built from 13 residues. The V and J ends lost 6 bases and 0 bases respectively, with 9 bases between them. CDR3: CSVEGVAKNIQYF. The DNA of the CDR3 is TGCAGCGTGGAGGGAGTAGCCAAAAACATTCAGTACTTC.

This clonotype was seen many times. The chain carries TRBV29-1 and TRBJ2-5; D gene ambiguous. Germline V gene sequence: CDR1 SQVTM, CDR2 ANQGSEA. The CDR3 is 11 amino acids. CDR3 sequence reads: CSSLNFETQYF. For the CDR3, the DNA is TGCAGTTCCTTAAACTTTGAGACCCAGTACTTC. Complete variable domain (other parts from reference TRBV29-1 and TRBJ2-5): SAVISQKPSRDICQRGTSLTIQCQVDSQVTMMFWYRQQPGQSLTLIATANQGSEATYESGFVIDKFPISRPNLTFSTLTVSNMSPEDSSIYLCSSLNFETQYFGPGTRLLVL.

Comments on this clonotype: A read error may explain this, as a much larger clone is one base away. This rearrangement joins TRBV20-1 to TRBJ1-2; 9 positions agree with TRBD1. The J segment lost 4 bases and the V segment lost 0 bases, leaving 0 bases of the junction unmatched. The CDR3 covers 13 residues. CDR1 and CDR2 from the germline V gene are DFQATT and SNEGSKA (reference sequence). The CDR3: CSAREGQGYGYTF. The CDR3 bases are TGCAGTGCTAGAGAGGGACAGGGCTATGGCTACACCTTC.

V usage is TRBV18 and J usage is TRBJ1-2, with TRBD1 as a possible D gene (6 bases). This CDR3 is 14 amino acids long. V dropped 6 bases and J dropped 8 bases, with 19 bases sitting between them. Germline CDR1 and CDR2: KGHSH and LQKENI. CDR3 bases: TGTGCCAGCTCCCGGGGACCAGGGGAAGGAGGCTACACCTTC. The encoded protein is CASSRGPGEGGYTF.

The V and J genes are TRBV25-1 and TRBJ2-4, with D possibly TRBD2 on 5 matching bases. The J call may be in error: the DNA end matches TRBJ2-7 better. Germline V gene sequence: CDR1 MGHDK, CDR2 SYGVNS. The CDR3 length is 13 residues. CDR3 nucleotide sequence: TGTGCCAGCAGTGAATACGGGACCTACGAGCAGTACTTC. Protein product: CASSEYGTYEQYF.

J is TRBJ2-6 and V is TRBV6-2 or TRBV6-3, with D possibly matching TRBD2 (5 bases). Trimming removed 0 bases from V and 0 bases from J, with 18 bases in between. Germline V lookup: CDR1 MNHEY, CDR2 SVGEGT. The CDR3 runs to 20 residues. The chain's CDR3 is CASSYSRRGDGGSGANVLTF. In nucleotides, the CDR3 is TGTGCCAGCAGTTACTCCCGCCGGGGAGACGGCGGCTCTGGGGCCAACGTCCTGACTTTC.

V is TRBV12-3 or TRBV12-4 and J is TRBJ2-1, with 12 nucleotides matching TRBD1. With V trimmed by 4 bases and J by 9 bases, 7 bases remained unmatched. The CDR3 runs 15 residues. The CDR3 bases are TGTGCCAGCAGTTCGGGGGACAGGGGGCACAGTGAGCAGTTCTTC. It yields the protein CASSSGDRGHSEQFF.

As concerns this clonotype: This may be a read error, as it is one base from a much larger clone. V is TRBV5-1 and J is TRBJ2-1; D is possibly TRBD1 or TRBD2 (5 bases each). The germline gives CDR1 SGHRS, CDR2 YFSETQ. The CDR3 contains 16 residues. DNA for the CDR3: TGCGCCTGCAGCGCAAGACCGGGACGGGGCTACAATGAGCAGTTCTTC. It codes for CACSARPGRGYNEQFF. Full variable domain (missing parts from reference TRBV5-1 and TRBJ2-1): KAGVTQTPRYLIKTRGQQVTLSCSPISGHRSVSWYQQTPGQGLQFLFEYFSETQRNKGNFPGRFSGRQFSNSRSEMNVSTLELGDSALYLCACSARPGRGYNEQFFGPGTRLTVL.

On this clonotype: A read error may explain this, as a much larger clone is one base away. The chain employs TRBV27 and TRBJ2-1; 8 nucleotides agree with TRBD1. The ends lost 10 bases at V and 0 bases at J; junction bases unmatched: 8. Germline assignment: CDR1 MNHEY and CDR2 SMNVEV (reference sequence). This CDR3 has 15 amino acids. The CDR3 spells CANRYRGISYNEQFF. As DNA, the CDR3 is TGTGCCAACAGATACAGGGGGATCTCCTACAATGAGCAGTTCTTC.

This clonotype showed up many times. This rearrangement joins TRBV10-3 to TRBJ2-7; no firm D call. Germline values: CDR1 ENHRY, CDR2 SYGVKD. Trimming removed 6 bases from V and 5 bases from J, with 11 bases in between. The CDR3 runs 12 residues. CDR3 nucleotides: TGTGCCATCAGGGGAAGTAGGGACGAGCAGTACTTC. Translated: CAIRGSRDEQYF.

A remark on this clonotype: Relative to the germline gene, one junction end is altered; a read error may explain this. This rearrangement joins TRBV12-3 or TRBV12-4 to TRBJ2-7; D is ambiguous. The CDR3 extends over 16 amino acids. The CDR3 region has the DNA TGTGCCAGCAGTTGGGATAATGGCTCTGGGTCCTACGGGCAGTACTTC. It is translated as CASSWDNGSGSYGQYF.

The chain is built from TRBV28 and TRBJ2-1; 8 bases are shared with TRBD1. The CDR3 is made up of 13 amino acids. V shed 3 bases and J 8 bases; nucleotides not matched to a gene: 3. CDR1 is MDHEN and CDR2 is SYDVKM in the germline V gene. As DNA, the CDR3 is TGTGCCAGCAGTTTTACCAGGGGGCATGAGCAGTTCTTC. Translating gives CASSFTRGHEQFF.

This clonotype was observed many times. This chain joins TRBV12-3 or TRBV12-4 and TRBJ2-1; D assignment may be TRBD1 or TRBD2 (5 bases each). The ends were cut back, 2 bases at V and 7 bases at J, with 9 bases in the middle. The CDR3 spans 13 residues. CDR3 DNA sequence: TGTGCCAGCAGTTTAAGAGGGGTGAATGAGCAGTTCTTC. This codes for CASSLRGVNEQFF.

For this clonotype: With a much larger clone just one base away, this may be a read error. The rearrangement joins TRBV20-1 to TRBJ1-2, with a tentative D call TRBD1 (5 bases). The CDR3 extends over 13 amino acids. Trimming stripped 5 bases from V and 6 bases from J, with 16 bases between. Germline CDR1 is DFQATT and CDR2 is SNEGSKA (reference sequence). CDR3 loop: CSAPLGDYDGYTF. CDR3 bases: TGCAGTGCTCCTTTGGGGGACTACGATGGCTACACCTTC.

Worth noting for this clonotype: A much larger clone differs from this one at a single base, so this may be a read error. This chain uses TRBV3-1 with TRBJ2-1, with 16 bases matching TRBD2. The CDR3 has 20 residues. Looked up from germline, CDR1 is LGHDT and CDR2 is YNNKEL (reference sequence). The CDR3 sequence: CASSPPPGLAGGGLYNEEFF. CDR3 DNA: TGTGCCAGCAGCCCCCCTCCGGGACTAGCGGGAGGGGGGCTTTACAATGAGGAGTTCTTC.

This clonotype has more than one count but fewer than ten. This chain connects TRBV9 to TRBJ2-1; D is perhaps TRBD2 (7 bases). CDR1 and CDR2 (germline): SGDLS, YYNGEE. The CDR3 length is 15 residues. Trimming left V 3 bases short and J 3 bases short, with 13 bases between. The CDR3 DNA follows: TGTGCCAGCAGCGGGGGGGGGCAGATCTACAATGAGCAGTTCTTC. The encoded protein is CASSGGGQIYNEQFF. Full variable domain (outside the CDR3, taken from reference TRBV9 and TRBJ2-1): DSGVTQTPKHLITATGQRVTLRCSPRSGDLSVYWYQQSLDQGLQFLIQYYNGEERAKGNILERFSAQQFPDLHSELNLSSLELGDSALYFCASSGGGQIYNEQFFGPGTRLTVL.

The CDR3, as DNA: TGCAGCGTTGAATGGGCAGGGGCTTTAAATGAAAAACTGTTTTTT. It codes for CSVEWAGALNEKLFF. The rearrangement links TRBV29-1 to TRBJ1-4; a possible D gene is TRBD1 (6 bases). Germline CDR1 and CDR2: SQVTM and ANQGSEA. With 2 bases removed from V and 5 bases from J, the gap between germline ends came to 15 bases. This CDR3 has 15 residues. The complete variable domain, with remaining parts taken from reference TRBV29-1 and TRBJ1-4, reads SAVISQKPSRDICQRGTSLTIQCQVDSQVTMMFWYRQQPGQSLTLIATANQGSEATYESGFVIDKFPISRPNLTFSTLTVSNMSPEDSSIYLCSVEWAGALNEKLFFGSGTQLSVL.

The rearrangement joins TRBV24-1 to TRBJ2-1; a possible D gene is TRBD2 (5 bases). With the DNA end fitting TRBJ2-7 better, the J assignment may be wrong. The length of the CDR3 is 14 residues. The V gene's germline CDR1 is KGHDR and CDR2 SFDVKD. For the CDR3, the DNA is TGTGCCACCAGGGGTGGGAGCTCCTACAATGAGCAGTACTTC. This translates into CATRGGSSYNEQYF.

This clonotype was observed at least ten times. The CDR3 sequence: CSALEDSNQPQHF. The CDR3 nucleotides are TGCAGTGCCCTGGAGGATAGCAATCAGCCCCAGCATTTT. The chain recombines TRBV20-1 with TRBJ1-5; D call uncertain. CDR1 is DFQATT and CDR2 is SNEGSKA in the germline V gene (reference sequence). Trimming stripped 6 bases from V and 0 bases from J, with 9 bases between. There are 13 residues in the CDR3.

This clonotype has only a few counts. The J gene is TRBJ1-1, the V gene TRBV4-1; the match to TRBD1 covers 7 bases. J lost 4 bases, V lost 0 bases, and 2 bases had no gene match. CDR3 size: 14 residues. CDR1 and CDR2 from the germline V gene are MGHRA and YSYEKL. CDR3 DNA: TGCGCCAGCAGCCAAGACAGGGGGAGCACTGAAGCTTTCTTT. This encodes CASSQDRGSTEAFF.

The sample holds a few counts of this clonotype. This chain connects TRBV7-2 to TRBJ1-3, with D unresolved. This CDR3 region has 13 residues. V lost 8 bases to trimming and J lost 7 bases, with 15 bases between them. The germline gives CDR1 SGHTA, CDR2 FQGNSA. This chain's CDR3 is CASGGGPINTIYF. In DNA, the CDR3 is TGTGCCAGCGGAGGCGGACCCATCAACACCATATATTTT.